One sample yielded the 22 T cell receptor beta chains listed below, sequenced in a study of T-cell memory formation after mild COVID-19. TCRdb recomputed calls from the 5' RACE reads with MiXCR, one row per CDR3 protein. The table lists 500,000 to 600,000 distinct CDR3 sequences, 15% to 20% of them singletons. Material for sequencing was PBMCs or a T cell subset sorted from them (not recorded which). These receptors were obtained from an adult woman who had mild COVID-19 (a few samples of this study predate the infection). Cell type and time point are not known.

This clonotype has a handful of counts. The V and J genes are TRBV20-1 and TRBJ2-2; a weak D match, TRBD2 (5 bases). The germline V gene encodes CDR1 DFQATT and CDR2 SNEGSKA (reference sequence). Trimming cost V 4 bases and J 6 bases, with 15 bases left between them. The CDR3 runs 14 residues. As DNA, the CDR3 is TGCAGTGCTAAAGAACTACTAGGTTCCGGGGAGCTGTTTTTT. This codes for CSAKELLGSGELFF.

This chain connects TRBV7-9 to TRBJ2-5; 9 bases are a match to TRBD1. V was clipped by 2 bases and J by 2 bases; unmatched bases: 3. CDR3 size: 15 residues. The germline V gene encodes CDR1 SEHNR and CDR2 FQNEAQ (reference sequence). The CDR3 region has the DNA TGTGCCAGCAGCTTAACACAGGGGGCTCAAGAGACCCAGTACTTC. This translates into CASSLTQGAQETQYF.

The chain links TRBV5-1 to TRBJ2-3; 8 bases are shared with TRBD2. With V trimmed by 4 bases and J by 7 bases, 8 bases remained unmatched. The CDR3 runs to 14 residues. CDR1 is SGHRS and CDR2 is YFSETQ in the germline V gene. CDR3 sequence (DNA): TGCGCCAGCAGCCCCCGGACTAGCAGCTATACGCAGTATTTT. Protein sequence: CASSPRTSSYTQYF.

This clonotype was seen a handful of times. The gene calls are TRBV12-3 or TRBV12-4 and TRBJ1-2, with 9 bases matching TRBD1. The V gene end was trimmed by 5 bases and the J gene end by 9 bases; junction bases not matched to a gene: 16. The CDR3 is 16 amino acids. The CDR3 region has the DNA TGTGCCAGCAGTGCTAGGGCCTTCCGGGACAGGGATAGCTACACCTTC. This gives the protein CASSARAFRDRDSYTF.

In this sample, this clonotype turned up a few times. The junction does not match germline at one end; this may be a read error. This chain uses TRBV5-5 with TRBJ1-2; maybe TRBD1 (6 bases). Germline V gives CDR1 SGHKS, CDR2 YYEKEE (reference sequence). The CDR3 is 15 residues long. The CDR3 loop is CASRTSGVLNYGSTF. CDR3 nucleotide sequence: TGTGCCAGCAGAACCTCAGGGGTTCTCAACTATGGCTCCACCTTC.

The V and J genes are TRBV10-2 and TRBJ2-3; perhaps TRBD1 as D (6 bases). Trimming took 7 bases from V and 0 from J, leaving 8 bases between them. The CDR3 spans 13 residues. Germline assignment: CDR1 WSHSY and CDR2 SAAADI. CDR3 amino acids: CASKTGSTDTQYF. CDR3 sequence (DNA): TGCGCCAGCAAGACAGGAAGCACAGATACGCAGTATTTT.

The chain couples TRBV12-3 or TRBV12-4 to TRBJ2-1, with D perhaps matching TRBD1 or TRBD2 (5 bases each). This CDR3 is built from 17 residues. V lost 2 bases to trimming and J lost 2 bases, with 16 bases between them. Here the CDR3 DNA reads TGTGCCAGCAGTTTAAGGAGAGGGGAGCCAACCTACAATGAGCAGTTCTTC. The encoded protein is CASSLRRGEPTYNEQFF.

CDR3 sequence: CSARGSSHTF. As DNA, the CDR3 is TGCAGTGCTAGGGGGTCGAGCCACACCTTC. The gene calls are TRBV20-1 and TRBJ1-2, with D unresolved. V was shortened by 3 bases and J by 12 bases, with 11 bases between the two germline ends. This CDR3 contains 10 residues. The germline gives CDR1 DFQATT, CDR2 SNEGSKA (reference sequence).

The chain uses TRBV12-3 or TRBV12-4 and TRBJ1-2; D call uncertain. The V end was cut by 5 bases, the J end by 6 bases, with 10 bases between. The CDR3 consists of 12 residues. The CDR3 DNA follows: TGTGCCAGCAGTCCTCTCCAGGATGGCTACACCTTC. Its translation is CASSPLQDGYTF.

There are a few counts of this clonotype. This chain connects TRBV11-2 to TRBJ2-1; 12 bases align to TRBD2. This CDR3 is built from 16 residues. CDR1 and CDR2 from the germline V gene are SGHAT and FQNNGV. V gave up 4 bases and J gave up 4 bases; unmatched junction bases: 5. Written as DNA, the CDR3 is TGTGCCAGCAGCTCCGCCGGGACTAGCGGGTACAATGAGCAGTTCTTC. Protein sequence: CASSSAGTSGYNEQFF.

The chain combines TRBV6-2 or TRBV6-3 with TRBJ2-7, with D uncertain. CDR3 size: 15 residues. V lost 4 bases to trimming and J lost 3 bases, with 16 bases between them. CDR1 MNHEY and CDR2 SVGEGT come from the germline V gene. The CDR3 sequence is CASSFLQLRIYEQYF. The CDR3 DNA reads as TGTGCCAGCAGTTTCTTACAGCTTCGGATCTACGAGCAGTACTTC.

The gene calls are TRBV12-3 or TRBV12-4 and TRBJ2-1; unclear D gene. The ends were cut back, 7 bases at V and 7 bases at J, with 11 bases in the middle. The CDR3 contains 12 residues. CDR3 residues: CASIGSENEQFF. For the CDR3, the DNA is TGTGCCAGCATCGGGTCTGAGAATGAGCAGTTCTTC.

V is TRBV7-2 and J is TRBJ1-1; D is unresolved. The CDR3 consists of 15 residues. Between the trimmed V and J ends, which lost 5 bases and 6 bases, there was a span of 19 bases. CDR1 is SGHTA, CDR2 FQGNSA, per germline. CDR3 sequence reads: CASSPSTPGRAEAFF. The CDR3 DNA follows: TGTGCCAGCAGCCCTTCGACCCCGGGAAGAGCTGAAGCTTTCTTT. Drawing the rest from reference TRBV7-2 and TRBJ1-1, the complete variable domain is GAGVSQSPSNKVTEKGKDVELRCDPISGHTALYWYRQSLGQGLEFLIYFQGNSAPDKSGLPSDRFSAERTGGSVSTLTIQRTQQEDSAVYLCASSPSTPGRAEAFFGQGTRLTVV.

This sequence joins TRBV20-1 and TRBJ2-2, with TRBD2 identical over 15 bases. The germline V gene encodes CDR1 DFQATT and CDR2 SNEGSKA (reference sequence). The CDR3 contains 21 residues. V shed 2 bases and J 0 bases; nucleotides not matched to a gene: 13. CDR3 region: CSARSIPGLAGGPPNTGELFF. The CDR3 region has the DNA TGCAGTGCTAGAAGTATCCCGGGACTAGCGGGAGGACCACCGAACACCGGGGAGCTGTTTTTT.

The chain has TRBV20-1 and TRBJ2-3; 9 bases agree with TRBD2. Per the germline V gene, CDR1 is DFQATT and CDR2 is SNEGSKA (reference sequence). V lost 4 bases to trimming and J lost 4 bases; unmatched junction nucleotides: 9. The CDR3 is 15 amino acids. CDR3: CSATLAGVGPDTQYF. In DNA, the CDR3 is TGCAGTGCTACCTTAGCGGGAGTTGGGCCAGATACGCAGTATTTT.

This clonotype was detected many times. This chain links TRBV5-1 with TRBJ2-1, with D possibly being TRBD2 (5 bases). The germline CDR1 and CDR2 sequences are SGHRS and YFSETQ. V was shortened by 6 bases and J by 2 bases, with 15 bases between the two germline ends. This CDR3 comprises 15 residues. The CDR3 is CASTTVGGPYNEQFF. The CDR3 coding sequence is TGCGCCAGCACCACCGTTGGCGGGCCCTACAATGAGCAGTTCTTC. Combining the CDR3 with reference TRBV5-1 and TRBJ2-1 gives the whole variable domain KAGVTQTPRYLIKTRGQQVTLSCSPISGHRSVSWYQQTPGQGLQFLFEYFSETQRNKGNFPGRFSGRQFSNSRSEMNVSTLELGDSALYLCASTTVGGPYNEQFFGPGTRLTVL.

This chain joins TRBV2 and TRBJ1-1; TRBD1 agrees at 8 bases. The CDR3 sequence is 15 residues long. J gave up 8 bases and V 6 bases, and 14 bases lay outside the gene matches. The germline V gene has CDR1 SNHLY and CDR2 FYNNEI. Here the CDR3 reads CASRDGQGPSGEAFF. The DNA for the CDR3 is TGTGCCAGCAGGGACGGACAGGGCCCCTCTGGGGAAGCTTTCTTT.

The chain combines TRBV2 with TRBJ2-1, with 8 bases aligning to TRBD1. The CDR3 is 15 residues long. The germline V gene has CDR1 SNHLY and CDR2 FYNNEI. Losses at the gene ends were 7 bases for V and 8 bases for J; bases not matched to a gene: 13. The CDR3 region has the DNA TGTGCCAGCATCGCCAACAGGGGGAGAGGCTATGAGCAGTTCTTC. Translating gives CASIANRGRGYEQFF.

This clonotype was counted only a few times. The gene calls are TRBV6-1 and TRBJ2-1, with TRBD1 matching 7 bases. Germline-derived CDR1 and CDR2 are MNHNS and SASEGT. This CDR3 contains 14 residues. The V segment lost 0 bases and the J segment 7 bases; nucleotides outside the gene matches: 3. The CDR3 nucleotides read TGTGCCAGCAGTGAAGCAGGGGGCCTTAATGAGCAGTTCTTC. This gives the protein CASSEAGGLNEQFF.

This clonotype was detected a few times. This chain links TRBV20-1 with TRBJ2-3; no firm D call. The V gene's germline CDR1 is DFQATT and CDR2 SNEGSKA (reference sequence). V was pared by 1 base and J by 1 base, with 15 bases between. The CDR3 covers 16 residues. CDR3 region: CSARAPSWAGTDTQYF. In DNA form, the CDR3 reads TGCAGTGCTAGAGCCCCCAGCTGGGCGGGCACAGATACGCAGTATTTT.

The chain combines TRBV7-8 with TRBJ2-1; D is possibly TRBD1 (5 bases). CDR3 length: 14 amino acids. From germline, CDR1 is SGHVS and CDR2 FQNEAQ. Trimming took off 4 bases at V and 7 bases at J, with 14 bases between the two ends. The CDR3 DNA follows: TGTGCCAGCAGCTCTATGGACATTTATAATGAGCAGTTCTTC. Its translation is CASSSMDIYNEQFF.

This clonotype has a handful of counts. The CDR3 loop reads CSASTEGNEQFF. As DNA, the CDR3 is TGCAGTGCTAGTACAGAAGGGAATGAGCAGTTCTTC. This chain joins TRBV20-1 and TRBJ2-1; D gene ambiguous. This CDR3 region has 12 residues. Germline assignment: CDR1 DFQATT and CDR2 SNEGSKA (reference sequence). The V end lost 3 bases, the J end lost 7 bases, and 10 bases lay between the germline ends.